This TCR beta chain emerged from a study of blood T cell repertoires in COVID-19. About the study: T cells, B-cell-depleted T cells, or PBMCs provided the cDNA or gDNA that served as material.

Sequencing was performed with immunoSEQ multiplex PCR; in TCRdb, only in-frame clones are kept and a portion is missing. The sample carries 150,000 to 200,000 clones, about four fifths recorded once. Germline values: CDR1 SGHVS, CDR2 FQNEAQ. There are 13 residues in the CDR3. V was clipped by 7 bases and J by 3 bases, with 10 bases between them. The specimen sequenced was peripheral blood. The chain carries TRBV7-8 and TRBJ1-5, with D possibly TRBD1 on 5 matching bases. This receptor was taken from a woman of 80 years or more with acute or convalescent COVID-19. This chain's CDR3 is CASKNRNNQPQHF. CDR3 coding DNA: TGTGCCAGCAAGAACAGGAACAATCAGCCCCAGCATTTT.